A single sample is the source of the 26 T cell receptor beta chains below, sequenced in a study of blood T cell repertoires in COVID-19. Profiling relied on immunoSEQ multiplex PCR, and the TCRdb table lists in-frame clones only, not all of them. The table records roughly 63,000 clones, around nine tenths of them present only once. Sequenced input: peripheral blood. These receptors all come from a woman in her 50s with active or convalescent COVID-19.

This clone has only one observation. The V and J genes are TRBV28 and TRBJ1-2, with a tentative D call TRBD1 (6 bases). Germline V gene data show CDR1 as MDHEN and CDR2 as SYDVKM. The CDR3 runs to 15 residues. Trimming shortened V by 3 bases and J by 8 bases, and 19 bases separated the two germline ends. This CDR3 is CASSLGSLNREGYTF. The DNA for the CDR3 is TGTGCCAGCAGTTTGGGTTCACTAAACAGGGAGGGCTACACCTTC.

The chain carries TRBV5-1 and TRBJ2-1, with D possibly being TRBD2 (5 bases). The V end was cut by 7 bases, the J end by 0 bases, with 11 bases between. The CDR3 contains 14 residues. Per the germline V gene, CDR1 is SGHRS and CDR2 is YFSETQ. This CDR3 reads CASESGDSYNEQFF. The CDR3 nucleotides read TGCGCCAGCGAGAGCGGAGACTCCTACAATGAGCAGTTCTTC.

The CDR3 DNA sequence: TGCGCCAGCAGCTTGTCGGCAGGGGTGCACACTGAAGCTTTCTTT. Protein product: CASSLSAGVHTEAFF. V usage is TRBV5-1 and J usage is TRBJ1-1; D possibly corresponds to TRBD1 (6 bases). The CDR3 runs to 15 residues. Trimming stripped 1 base from V and 3 bases from J, with 13 bases between. CDR1 is SGHRS and CDR2 is YFSETQ in the germline V gene.

The chain is built from TRBV10-3 and TRBJ2-1; 8 bases are a match to TRBD2. CDR3 length: 14 residues. Germline values: CDR1 ENHRY, CDR2 SYGVKD. The V gene end was trimmed by 9 bases and the J gene end by 6 bases; junction bases not matched to a gene: 10. CDR3 region: CAIAGTRALNEQFF. CDR3 bases: TGTGCCATAGCCGGGACTAGGGCTCTCAATGAGCAGTTCTTC.

The chain joins TRBV3-1 (or the pseudogene TRBV3-2) to TRBJ2-3; maybe TRBD2 (5 bases). Per the germline V gene, CDR1 is LGHDT and CDR2 is YNNKEL (reference sequence). This CDR3 contains 14 residues. V dropped 2 bases and J dropped 0 bases, with 6 bases sitting between them. CDR3 DNA sequence: TGTGCCAGCAGCCAACGGACTAGCACAGATACGCAGTATTTT. It is translated as CASSQRTSTDTQYF.

The chain couples TRBV7-2 to TRBJ1-1, with D hard to call. The germline V gene encodes CDR1 SGHTA and CDR2 FQGNSA. CDR3 length: 14 residues. V gave up 3 bases and J gave up 4 bases, with 12 bases separating them. CDR3 region: CASSFMAGSTEAFF. DNA for the CDR3: TGTGCCAGCAGCTTCATGGCGGGGAGCACTGAAGCTTTCTTT.

The V gene is TRBV5-1, the J gene TRBJ2-1; TRBD2 aligns across 10 bases. The CDR3 is made up of 19 amino acids. CDR1 and CDR2 (germline): SGHRS, YFSETQ. Losses at the gene ends were 3 bases for V and 2 bases for J; bases not matched to a gene: 14. CDR3 sequence (DNA): TGCGCCAGCAGCTCCCCTTCACCCAAGCGGGAGGGCACCTACAATGAGCAGTTCTTC. Amino acids: CASSSPSPKREGTYNEQFF.

The rearrangement uses TRBV5-4 and TRBJ1-1; perhaps TRBD1 as D (6 bases). Deletions cut 2 bases from V and 0 bases from J, with 11 bases between. The CDR3 consists of 15 residues. In germline, CDR1 is SGHNT, CDR2 YYREEE (reference sequence). The chain's CDR3 is CASSLPGHLNTEAFF. CDR3 DNA: TGTGCCAGCAGCTTACCGGGACACCTGAACACTGAAGCTTTCTTT.

This clone was observed a handful of times. The rearrangement uses TRBV2 and TRBJ1-5; D is unresolved. Between the trimmed V and J ends, which lost 3 bases and 4 bases, there was a span of 7 bases. Germline V gene sequence: CDR1 SNHLY, CDR2 FYNNEI. CDR3 length: 13 amino acids. In DNA, the CDR3 is TGTGCCAGCAGTGATCCCAGAAATCAGCCCCAGCATTTT. Its translation: CASSDPRNQPQHF.

This clone has only a few counts. V usage is TRBV6-5 and J usage is TRBJ1-5; D remains ambiguous. The germline V gene has CDR1 MNHEY and CDR2 SVGAGI. The CDR3 runs to 14 residues. V gave up 6 bases and J gave up 6 bases, with 15 bases separating them. The CDR3 loop is CASSPGEEGQPQHF. CDR3 nucleotides: TGTGCCAGCAGCCCCGGGGAGGAGGGTCAGCCCCAGCATTTT.

This chain joins TRBV5-1 and TRBJ2-3; 7 bases align to TRBD1. CDR3 length: 17 amino acids. CDR1 is SGHRS and CDR2 is YFSETQ in the germline V gene. V was clipped by 0 bases and J by 0 bases; unmatched bases: 7. The CDR3 coding sequence is TGCGCCAGCAGCTTGGAGAAAACAGGGGCTAGCACAGATACGCAGTATTTT. This encodes CASSLEKTGASTDTQYF.

J is TRBJ1-3 and V is TRBV6-5; D perhaps matches TRBD1 (5 bases). Germline V gives CDR1 MNHEY, CDR2 SVGAGI. V gave up 7 bases and J gave up 0 bases, with 10 bases separating them. There are 14 residues in the CDR3. As DNA, the CDR3 is TGTGCCAGCAAAACAGGAGACTCTGGAAACACCATATATTTT. Translated: CASKTGDSGNTIYF.

This chain joins TRBV10-3 and TRBJ2-1; 12 bases fit TRBD2. V shed 10 bases and J 5 bases; nucleotides not matched to a gene: 6. The CDR3 contains 14 residues. Germline lookup yields CDR1 ENHRY and CDR2 SYGVKD. CDR3 loop: CATERLAGDNEQFF. In DNA, the CDR3 is TGTGCCACCGAAAGACTAGCGGGAGACAATGAGCAGTTCTTC.

This chain connects TRBV6-5 to TRBJ2-7, with D tentatively TRBD1 (7 bases). The V gene lost 7 bases and the J gene lost 3 bases, with 16 bases spanning the gap. This CDR3 is built from 14 residues. Germline loops: CDR1 MNHEY, CDR2 SVGAGI. The CDR3 loop is CASNPGGQGYEQYF. The DNA of the CDR3 is TGTGCCAGCAATCCAGGGGGGCAGGGCTACGAGCAGTACTTC.

The count of this clone is one. This chain uses TRBV19 with TRBJ2-7; 7 nucleotides agree with TRBD1. This CDR3 has 14 amino acids. J was trimmed by 2 bases and V by 5 bases; bases with no gene match: 6. Germline CDR1 LNHDA, CDR2 SQIVND (reference sequence). The CDR3 DNA reads as TGTGCCAGTAGTGTCGGACAGGTTGCCTACGAGCAGTACTTC. Translation gives CASSVGQVAYEQYF.

The V call is TRBV7-8, the J call TRBJ2-7, with 13 bases aligning to TRBD2. The V gene end was trimmed by 4 bases and the J gene end by 3 bases; junction bases not matched to a gene: 3. CDR1 SGHVS and CDR2 FQNEAQ come from the germline V gene. The CDR3 spans 15 residues. CDR3 amino acids: CASSSRTSGSYEQYF. CDR3 in DNA: TGTGCCAGCAGCTCACGGACTAGCGGGAGCTACGAGCAGTACTTC.

This clone was detected only a few times. The gene calls are TRBV18 and TRBJ2-3; 11 positions agree with TRBD2. V was pared by 0 bases and J by 1 base, with 0 bases of the junction left unmatched. In germline, CDR1 is KGHSH, CDR2 LQKENI. The CDR3 runs to 16 residues. The CDR3 nucleotides are TGTGCCAGCTCACCACCGACTAGCGGGGGCACAGATACGCAGTATTTT. It is translated as CASSPPTSGGTDTQYF.

This chain links TRBV11-2 with TRBJ2-5; D perhaps matches TRBD2 (5 bases). The germline V and J ends were trimmed by 0 bases and 4 bases, with 12 bases remaining between them. The CDR3 runs to 15 residues. Germline V gives CDR1 SGHAT, CDR2 FQNNGV. For the CDR3, the DNA is TGTGCCAGCAGCTTAGATGTTTTAGGGAGAGAGACCCAGTACTTC. It is translated as CASSLDVLGRETQYF.

The CDR3 nucleotides are TGTGCCAGCAACGACAGGGTCGCAGATACGCAGTATTTT. Residues: CASNDRVADTQYF. V is TRBV2 and J is TRBJ2-3; 7 nucleotides agree with TRBD1. J was trimmed by 4 bases and V by 7 bases; bases with no gene match: 5. CDR1 SNHLY and CDR2 FYNNEI come from the germline V gene. The CDR3 contains 13 residues.

The CDR3 sequence: CASGLVQAFNEQFF. Here the CDR3 DNA reads TGTGCTAGTGGTTTGGTACAGGCTTTCAATGAGCAGTTCTTC. The chain has TRBV12-5 and TRBJ2-1; maybe TRBD1 (5 bases). Trimming removed 0 bases at V and 6 bases at J, with 9 bases between. The germline V gene encodes CDR1 LGHNT and CDR2 FRNRAP. The CDR3 runs to 14 residues.

The chain joins TRBV29-1 to TRBJ2-2, with 7 bases aligning to TRBD2. This CDR3 contains 13 residues. The germline CDR1 and CDR2 sequences are SQVTM and ANQGSEA. The trim removed 7 bases at V and 3 bases at J, leaving 5 bases unmatched. CDR3 bases: TGCAGCGCCCGGGGAGGGGACACCGGGGAGCTGTTTTTT. It encodes CSARGGDTGELFF.

The V and J genes are TRBV4-1 and TRBJ2-7; 9 bases are shared with TRBD1. The CDR3 contains 14 residues. Germline V gene data show CDR1 as MGHRA and CDR2 as YSYEKL. V was pared by 5 bases and J by 4 bases, with 6 bases of the junction left unmatched. CDR3 loop: CASSAGTGSYEQYF. CDR3 sequence (DNA): TGCGCCAGCAGCGCCGGGACAGGGTCTTACGAGCAGTACTTC.

This chain uses TRBV2 with TRBJ2-7; 9 positions match TRBD2. The V and J ends lost 3 bases and 7 bases, in that order; junction bases with no gene match: 13. Per the germline V gene, CDR1 is SNHLY and CDR2 is FYNNEI. CDR3 length: 16 amino acids. CDR3 amino acids: CASSDSVAGGSQEQYF. The CDR3 region has the DNA TGTGCCAGCAGTGACTCTGTGGCGGGAGGGTCCCAAGAGCAGTACTTC. The variable domain in full, with the rest retrieved from reference TRBV2 and TRBJ2-7, is EPEVTQTPSHQVTQMGQEVILRCVPISNHLYFYWYRQILGQKVEFLVSFYNNEISEKSEIFDDQFSVERPDGSNFTLKIRSTKLEDSAMYFCASSDSVAGGSQEQYFGPGTRLTVT.

This chain connects TRBV11-2 to TRBJ2-5, with D tentatively TRBD2 (5 bases). Trimming removed 5 bases from V and 7 bases from J, with 20 bases in between. CDR1 and CDR2 from the germline V gene are SGHAT and FQNNGV. This CDR3 has 15 residues. For the CDR3, the DNA is TGTGCCAGCAGCGTAGGACTCGCCCCAGCCGGGACCCAGTACTTC. This codes for CASSVGLAPAGTQYF.

The J gene is TRBJ1-3, the V gene TRBV10-1; D gene unclear. Per the germline V gene, CDR1 is WNHNN and CDR2 is SYGVQD (reference sequence). The V gene lost 8 bases and the J gene lost 0 bases, with 8 bases spanning the gap. The CDR3 is 13 residues long. The CDR3 loop reads CASGSGSGNTIYF. CDR3 DNA: TGCGCCAGCGGCTCAGGCTCTGGAAACACCATATATTTT.

This chain's CDR3 is CASSLVSLDRIYEQYF. DNA for the CDR3: TGTGCCAGCAGCTTGGTCTCTTTAGACAGAATCTACGAGCAGTACTTC. The chain has TRBV5-8 and TRBJ2-7; D perhaps matches TRBD1 (5 bases). Germline V lookup: CDR1 SGHTS, CDR2 YDEGEE. This CDR3 is 16 amino acids long. Trimming stripped 0 bases from V and 3 bases from J, with 16 bases between.